This passage covers 32 T cell receptor beta chains from one sample sequenced in a study of T cells after yellow fever vaccination. TCRdb itself ran the 5' RACE reads through MiXCR, one entry per CDR3 protein. The sample yields a few hundred thousand distinct CDR3 sequences, around 3.9% seen once. The source was PBMCs, collected on the day of the yellow fever booster vaccination. The receptors were gathered from a man aged 18 to 29 who received the YFV17D yellow fever vaccine.

This clonotype was observed at least ten times. This sequence joins TRBV7-7 and TRBJ2-1; 13 nucleotides match TRBD2. The V gene end was trimmed by 4 bases and the J gene end by 9 bases; junction bases not matched to a gene: 9. This CDR3 region has 16 residues. Germline CDR1 and CDR2: SSHAT and FNYEAQ (reference sequence). CDR3 region: CASSSFTSGGAVEQFF. DNA of the CDR3: TGTGCCAGCAGCTCGTTTACTAGCGGGGGGGCGGTTGAGCAGTTCTTC.

The sample holds many counts of this clonotype. The chain has TRBV12-5 and TRBJ2-1; D may be TRBD2 (6 bases). V dropped 7 bases and J dropped 8 bases, with 12 bases sitting between them. Germline loops: CDR1 LGHNT, CDR2 FRNRAP. The CDR3 is 12 amino acids. The CDR3 loop is CASAQRAHEQFF. Here the CDR3 DNA reads TGTGCTAGTGCCCAGCGGGCACATGAGCAGTTCTTC.

The table lists this clonotype with many counts. The chain links TRBV18 to TRBJ2-3, with D unclear. CDR3 length equals 15 residues. Trimming removed 2 bases at V and 8 bases at J, with 17 bases between. CDR1 is KGHSH and CDR2 is LQKENI in the germline V gene. Written as DNA, the CDR3 is TGTGCCAGCTCACCAGGATCTAGTAATGTTGGTACGCAGTATTTT. It yields the protein CASSPGSSNVGTQYF.

In its sample, this clonotype was seen a few times. The genes are TRBV4-3 and TRBJ1-4; the D is unclear. This CDR3 has 16 amino acids. The germline CDR1 and CDR2 sequences are LGHNA and YSLEER. V lost 0 bases, J lost 6 bases, and 14 bases lay in between. CDR3 DNA sequence: TGCGCCAGCAGCCAAGATGGAACGCAGAAGGATGAAAAACTGTTTTTT. It is translated as CASSQDGTQKDEKLFF.

The V gene is TRBV7-2, the J gene TRBJ2-7, with TRBD1 as a possible D gene (5 bases). V dropped 5 bases and J dropped 0 bases, with 11 bases sitting between them. The CDR3 covers 14 residues. CDR1 and CDR2 (germline): SGHTA, FQGNSA. The CDR3 region is CASSPDRISYEQYF. CDR3 DNA sequence: TGTGCCAGCAGCCCAGACAGAATCTCCTACGAGCAGTACTTC.

This clonotype was seen at least ten times. V gene TRBV7-2 combines with J gene TRBJ2-2, with 7 nucleotides matching TRBD2. The ends lost 0 bases at V and 1 base at J; junction bases unmatched: 8. Germline V CDR1 and CDR2: SGHTA, FQGNSA. This CDR3 region has 18 residues. CDR3 bases: TGTGCCAGCAGCTTAGCTTATCGTGCGGGGGTGAACACCGGGGAGCTGTTTTTT. Translating it yields CASSLAYRAGVNTGELFF.

This clonotype was counted ten times or more. CDR3 amino acids: CASSLGLRGRNNEQFF. In nucleotides, the CDR3 is TGCGCCAGCAGCTTGGGGTTGCGGGGTCGGAACAATGAGCAGTTCTTC. The rearrangement links TRBV5-1 to TRBJ2-1, with D possibly matching TRBD2 (6 bases). The germline CDR1 and CDR2 sequences are SGHRS and YFSETQ. With 0 bases removed from V and 5 bases from J, the gap between germline ends came to 15 bases. The length of the CDR3 is 16 residues.

This chain links TRBV6-5 with TRBJ2-7; the D gene is possibly TRBD1 (5 bases). This CDR3 has 13 amino acids. V lost 2 bases and J lost 6, with 11 bases in between. Looked up from germline, CDR1 is MNHEY and CDR2 is SVGAGI. The CDR3 nucleotides are TGTGCCAGCAGTTACGCGACAGTTCGCGAGCAGTACTTC. Protein: CASSYATVREQYF.

The rearrangement joins TRBV7-8 to TRBJ1-5; D uncertain. V was cut by 0 bases and J by 7 bases, with 16 bases left in between. This CDR3 spans 16 amino acids. Germline V gene lookup returns CDR1 SGHVS and CDR2 FQNEAQ. The CDR3 loop is CASSLAHLVSWQPQHF. In nucleotides, the CDR3 is TGTGCCAGCAGCTTAGCCCATTTGGTGTCTTGGCAGCCCCAGCATTTT.

This clonotype has a count of ten or more. This sequence joins TRBV20-1 and TRBJ2-2; TRBD2 matches at 12 bases. This CDR3 has 16 amino acids. Germline CDR1 is DFQATT and CDR2 is SNEGSKA (reference sequence). The junction had 6 bases not matched to a gene; V was cut back by 6 bases and J by 1 base. CDR3 sequence: CSAQLAGGLNTGELFF. The CDR3 coding sequence is TGCAGTGCGCAACTAGCGGGGGGCCTGAACACCGGGGAGCTGTTTTTT.

This clonotype appeared a few times. The chain has TRBV9 and TRBJ2-5; TRBD2 matches 8 bases. There are 16 residues in the CDR3. From germline, CDR1 is SGDLS and CDR2 YYNGEE. With V trimmed by 3 bases and J by 0 bases, 7 bases remained unmatched. Here the CDR3 reads CASSGPIAGYQETQYF. The CDR3 nucleotides read TGTGCCAGCAGCGGGCCCATAGCGGGGTACCAAGAGACCCAGTACTTC.

The table lists this clonotype with many counts. The V call is TRBV25-1, the J call TRBJ2-2; maybe TRBD1 (6 bases). Per germline, CDR1 MGHDK and CDR2 SYGVNS. Trimming stripped 2 bases from V and 2 bases from J, with 18 bases between. This CDR3 has 18 amino acids. DNA of the CDR3: TGTGCCAGCAGTGAACGCGCAGGGGAGAGGCTTAACACCGGGGAGCTGTTTTTT. This sequence encodes CASSERAGERLNTGELFF. The variable domain in full, completed from reference TRBV25-1 and TRBJ2-2, reads EADIYQTPRYLVIGTGKKITLECSQTMGHDKMYWYQQDPGMELHLIHYSYGVNSTEKGDLSSESTVSRIRTEHFPLTLESARPSHTSQYLCASSERAGERLNTGELFFGEGSRLTVL.

This clonotype has a count of ten or more. The chain links TRBV18 to TRBJ1-1; 7 bases are shared with TRBD1. CDR3 length: 14 residues. V lost 3 bases and J lost 5; bases outside the gene matches: 6. CDR1 is KGHSH and CDR2 is LQKENI in the germline V gene. DNA of the CDR3: TGTGCCAGCTCACCTCGACAGGGAGGGACTGAAGCTTTCTTT. This translates into CASSPRQGGTEAFF.

This clonotype showed up just a few times. The chain uses TRBV2 and TRBJ1-1; a weak D match, TRBD1 (5 bases). This CDR3 contains 11 residues. CDR1 and CDR2 from the germline V gene are SNHLY and FYNNEI. Trimming pared 6 bases from V and 8 bases from J, leaving 10 bases between. CDR3 sequence: CASRVPGEAFF. The DNA for the CDR3 is TGTGCCAGCAGGGTTCCAGGGGAAGCTTTCTTT.

Ten or more counts support this clonotype. V usage is TRBV5-1 and J usage is TRBJ2-7; the D gene could be TRBD1 or TRBD2 (5 bases each). Trimming took 2 bases from V and 3 from J, leaving 9 bases between them. Germline loops: CDR1 SGHRS, CDR2 YFSETQ. The CDR3 is 13 amino acids. CDR3 nucleotide sequence: TGCGCCAGCAGCTTTGGGGGTGACTACGAGCAGTACTTC. Amino acids: CASSFGGDYEQYF. The full variable domain, completed using reference TRBV5-1 and TRBJ2-7, is KAGVTQTPRYLIKTRGQQVTLSCSPISGHRSVSWYQQTPGQGLQFLFEYFSETQRNKGNFPGRFSGRQFSNSRSEMNVSTLELGDSALYLCASSFGGDYEQYFGPGTRLTVT.

The V and J genes are TRBV29-1 and TRBJ2-1, with 8 bases matching TRBD2. The CDR3 is 16 amino acids. The germline gives CDR1 SQVTM, CDR2 ANQGSEA. The trim removed 0 bases at V and 8 bases at J, leaving 12 bases unmatched. The CDR3 spells CSVEDWSSGAGDEQFF. The CDR3 nucleotides read TGCAGCGTTGAAGATTGGAGTAGCGGGGCGGGGGATGAGCAGTTCTTC.

This clonotype was counted only a few times. The chain recombines TRBV20-1 with TRBJ2-2; 9 nucleotides align to TRBD2. Trimming at V came to 1 base and at J to 1 base, leaving 7 bases not matched to a gene. This CDR3 contains 17 residues. Germline V gene data show CDR1 as DFQATT and CDR2 as SNEGSKA (reference sequence). The chain's CDR3 is CSARVASGVGNTGELFF. In nucleotides, the CDR3 is TGCAGTGCTAGAGTGGCTAGCGGGGTAGGGAACACCGGGGAGCTGTTTTTT.

This clonotype was counted ten times or more. The chain is built from TRBV20-1 and TRBJ1-1, with 7 nucleotides matching TRBD1. J gave up 4 bases and V 1 base, and 6 bases lay outside the gene matches. Germline CDR1 reads DFQATT; CDR2 reads SNEGSKA (reference sequence). This CDR3 spans 14 amino acids. The CDR3 sequence is CSARAQQGFTEAFF. The CDR3 bases are TGCAGTGCTAGAGCCCAACAGGGGTTCACTGAAGCTTTCTTT.

V gene TRBV4-3 combines with J gene TRBJ1-3; D is undetermined. The CDR3 runs 14 residues. V lost 2 bases and J lost 3, with 8 bases in between. Germline V gene data show CDR1 as LGHNA and CDR2 as YSLEER. CDR3 amino acids: CASSQRTYGNTIYF. CDR3 coding DNA: TGCGCCAGCAGCCAACGGACTTATGGAAACACCATATATTTT.

This clonotype was seen ten or more times. V is TRBV6-1 and J is TRBJ2-2; the D gene could be TRBD1 or TRBD2 (6 bases each). Germline CDR1 MNHNS, CDR2 SASEGT. Trimming shortened V by 5 bases and J by 2 bases, and 18 bases separated the two germline ends. The CDR3 is 17 residues long. This CDR3 reads CASSFPGADYNTGELFF. The CDR3 DNA reads TGTGCCAGCAGTTTCCCGGGGGCAGATTATAACACCGGGGAGCTGTTTTTT.

Many counts were recorded for this clonotype. The genes are TRBV4-1 and TRBJ2-4, with no clear D. This CDR3 is built from 13 residues. Germline V CDR1 and CDR2: MGHRA, YSYEKL. Trimming took off 5 bases at V and 4 bases at J, with 9 bases between the two ends. This CDR3 is CASSSPEKNIQYF. CDR3 nucleotides: TGCGCCAGCAGCAGTCCGGAAAAAAACATTCAGTACTTC.

The chain employs TRBV10-3 and TRBJ2-5; maybe TRBD2 (5 bases). The ends were cut back, 10 bases at V and 5 bases at J, with 8 bases in the middle. The germline gives CDR1 ENHRY, CDR2 SYGVKD. The CDR3 consists of 10 residues. The CDR3: CATGEETQYF. DNA for the CDR3: TGTGCCACCGGGGAGGAGACCCAGTACTTC.

This chain uses TRBV25-1 with TRBJ2-7; D call uncertain. Per the germline V gene, CDR1 is MGHDK and CDR2 is SYGVNS. The V end lost 1 base, the J end lost 11 bases, and 9 bases lay between the germline ends. The length of the CDR3 is 11 residues. The CDR3: CASSESRPKYV. In DNA form, the CDR3 reads TGTGCCAGCAGTGAATCTAGGCCTAAGTACGTC.

The V call is TRBV14, the J call TRBJ2-1; tentative D call: TRBD1 (6 bases). This CDR3 is 13 amino acids long. The V gene lost 4 bases and the J gene lost 6 bases, with 10 bases spanning the gap. CDR1 is SGHDN, CDR2 FVKESK, per germline. The CDR3 region is CASSLTGSNEQFF. The CDR3, as DNA: TGTGCCAGCAGCCTTACAGGGAGCAATGAGCAGTTCTTC. The whole variable domain, remainder taken from reference TRBV14 and TRBJ2-1, is EAGVTQFPSHSVIEKGQTVTLRCDPISGHDNLYWYRRVMGKEIKFLLHFVKESKQDESGMPNNRFLAERTGGTYSTLKVQPAELEDSGVYFCASSLTGSNEQFFGPGTRLTVL.

This clonotype was recorded at least ten times. V is TRBV3-1 and J is TRBJ2-4; D is undetermined. Germline V gene lookup returns CDR1 LGHDT and CDR2 YNNKEL (reference sequence). Trimming removed 4 bases from V and 12 bases from J, with 19 bases in between. This CDR3 contains 14 residues. The DNA of the CDR3 is TGTGCCAGCAGCCCCGCGAATCCCGGGCCCGCTCAGTACTTC. Its translation is CASSPANPGPAQYF.

This chain uses TRBV27 with TRBJ1-1; 7 bases match TRBD1. V shed 4 bases, J shed 4 bases, and the junction held 15 bases outside the gene matches. Looked up from germline, CDR1 is MNHEY and CDR2 is SMNVEV (reference sequence). This CDR3 has 17 residues. The CDR3 DNA follows: TGTGCCAGCAGTTCGTTAAACAGACAGGGCCTGGGCACTGAAGCTTTCTTT. Translation: CASSSLNRQGLGTEAFF.

This clonotype showed up many times. The chain recombines TRBV12-5 with TRBJ1-2; D gene ambiguous. With 1 base removed from V and 9 bases from J, the gap between germline ends came to 12 bases. The length of the CDR3 is 13 residues. CDR1 is LGHNT and CDR2 is FRNRAP in the germline V gene. The CDR3 DNA sequence: TGTGCTAGTGGTTTGGACGGGGTCAGTCGCTACACCTTC. Its translation: CASGLDGVSRYTF.

This chain uses TRBV6-6 with TRBJ1-2; D not resolved. The CDR3 is 13 amino acids. V was shortened by 5 bases and J by 2 bases, with 9 bases between the two germline ends. The germline V gene encodes CDR1 MNHNY and CDR2 SVGAGI (reference sequence). The CDR3, as DNA: TGTGCCAGCAGTGCAGATACCAACTATGGCTACACCTTC. Translation: CASSADTNYGYTF.

The chain carries TRBV11-2 and TRBJ1-1, with TRBD1 identical over 9 bases. The CDR3 sequence is 13 residues long. Germline CDR1 and CDR2: SGHAT and FQNNGV. The V gene end was trimmed by 5 bases and the J gene end by 14 bases; junction bases not matched to a gene: 12. The CDR3 sequence is CASSPPRGQGIFF. The CDR3 nucleotides read TGTGCCAGCAGCCCGCCGAGGGGACAGGGAATCTTCTTT.

This clonotype came up a few times. The gene calls are TRBV5-1 and TRBJ1-4, with D possibly TRBD1 on 6 matching bases. Germline assignment: CDR1 SGHRS and CDR2 YFSETQ. CDR3 size: 15 residues. Trimming took 7 bases from V and 3 from J, leaving 16 bases between them. In DNA, the CDR3 is TGCGCCAGCCAAGCCTGGGGGGGGCCTAATGAAAAACTGTTTTTT. This codes for CASQAWGGPNEKLFF.

There are a few counts of this clonotype. The chain combines TRBV7-8 with TRBJ1-1; possible D gene TRBD1, 6 bases. The CDR3 runs to 14 residues. Trimming took off 7 bases at V and 0 bases at J, with 12 bases between the two ends. Germline-derived CDR1 and CDR2 are SGHVS and FQNEAQ. The DNA for the CDR3 is TGTGCCAGCACCCAGGGGAACATGAACACTGAAGCTTTCTTT. Its translation: CASTQGNMNTEAFF.

This clonotype has at least ten counts. DNA for the CDR3: TGTGCCAGCAGCTTAGCCCCCTGGGACAGGGGTGGAGATACGCAGTATTTT. It yields the protein CASSLAPWDRGGDTQYF. This chain links TRBV7-8 with TRBJ2-3; 10 nucleotides line up with TRBD1. The V and J ends lost 0 bases and 5 bases, in that order; junction bases with no gene match: 8. The CDR3 loop spans 17 amino acids. The germline V gene has CDR1 SGHVS and CDR2 FQNEAQ.